Listed below are T cell receptor beta chains from one sample, sequenced in a study of T cell repertoires in cytomegalovirus infection. Antigen specificity for these receptors is unknown. A single record per CDR3 protein comes from TCRdb applying MiXCR to the reads. The sample lists about 920,000 distinct CDR3 sequences, approximately 30% seen once, with about an eighth in the top ten. The sequencing used cultured CD8+ T cells from PBMCs, collected from culture after CMV antigen stimulation. These receptors were taken from a human donor in good health (CMV status not recorded). Some clones in this sample may be carry-over from other donors' samples. Both conserved end residues are part of each CDR3. A D gene is named only where the DNA matches it firmly. A clone size is listed for some rows: how often the clone was seen (once, few, many), or a class if it is expanded.

v_gene	j_gene	d_gene	abundance	CDR3aa	CDR3nt
TRBV5-8	TRBJ2-2	-	few	CASSLVPETGELFF	TGTGCCAGCAGCTTGGTCCCTGAGACAGGGGAGCTGTTTTTT
TRBV12-3/TRBV12-4	TRBJ1-2	-	many	CASKTDSDYGYTF	TGTGCCAGCAAAACGGACAGTGATTATGGCTACACCTTC
TRBV12-3/TRBV12-4	TRBJ2-3	-	-	CASNSADTQYF	TGTGCCAGCAACTCGGCAGATACGCAGTATTTT
TRBV28	TRBJ1-1	-	few	CASSLSGNPGSGNTEAFF	TGTGCCAGCAGTTTATCAGGGAACCCCGGGTCGGGGAACACTGAAGCTTTCTTT
TRBV5-6	TRBJ2-1	TRBD1	few	CASERDREFYEQFF	TGTGCCAGCGAGCGGGACAGGGAATTCTATGAGCAGTTCTTC
TRBV19	TRBJ1-2	-	-	CVSSIERNGYTF	TGTGTCAGTAGTATAGAACGTAATGGCTACACCTTC
TRBV19	TRBJ1-1	-	-	CASSIDRSGSGGPPNTEAFF	TGTGCCAGTAGTATAGATCGGAGCGGGTCCGGGGGTCCCCCGAACACTGAAGCTTTCTTT
TRBV27	TRBJ1-2	-	few	CASSLTRGDLVGLPYGYTF	TGTGCCAGCAGTTTGACGAGGGGCGACCTGGTAGGGTTGCCCTATGGCTACACCTTC
TRBV27	TRBJ1-6	-	-	CASSFYRDSPLHF	TGTGCCAGCAGTTTCTACAGGGATTCACCCCTCCACTTT
TRBV6-6	TRBJ2-7	TRBD1	-	CASSATGGTYEQYF	TGTGCCAGCAGTGCGACAGGGGGCACCTACGAGCAGTACTTC
TRBV7-4	TRBJ2-6	-	-	CASNLEEGANVLTF	TGTGCCAGCAACTTAGAGGAGGGGGCCAACGTCCTGACTTTC
TRBV3-1	TRBJ2-3	-	-	CASSQVGNTDTQYF	TGTGCCAGCAGCCAAGTGGGCAACACAGATACGCAGTATTTT
TRBV7-9	TRBJ2-3	TRBD2	few	CASTQVPGGDTDTQYF	TGTGCCAGCACCCAAGTGCCGGGGGGGGACACAGATACGCAGTATTTT
TRBV6-5	TRBJ1-1	TRBD1	-	CASSPHRGGGTEAFF	TGTGCCAGCAGTCCACACAGGGGAGGGGGGACTGAAGCTTTCTTT
TRBV4-1	TRBJ1-5	-	few	CASSQYTDQPQHF	TGCGCCAGCAGCCAATACACCGATCAGCCCCAGCATTTT
TRBV6-1	TRBJ1-1	-	-	CASSEVVNTEAFF	TGTGCCAGCAGTGAAGTCGTGAACACTGAAGCTTTCTTT
TRBV28	TRBJ1-2	TRBD1	-	CASSLDREIYGYTF	TGTGCCAGCAGTTTGGACAGGGAAATCTATGGCTACACCTTC
TRBV20-1	TRBJ2-7	-	few	CSANLRGRSSYEQYF	TGCAGTGCAAACCTCAGGGGAAGGAGCTCCTACGAGCAGTACTTC
TRBV27	TRBJ2-1	-	-	CASSLRGCNEQFF	TGTGCCAGCAGTTTGAGGGGTTGCAATGAGCAGTTCTTC
TRBV6-1	TRBJ1-2	-	few	CASSPRGPYGYTF	TGTGCCAGCAGTCCCCGGGGTCCCTATGGCTACACCTTC
TRBV7-6	TRBJ2-1	TRBD2	few	CASSFGLATSLEQFF	TGTGCTAGCAGCTTCGGACTAGCAACTTCCCTTGAGCAGTTCTTC
TRBV19	TRBJ2-1	TRBD2	-	CASSILTSGEGQFF	TGTGCCAGTAGTATCCTTACTAGCGGGGAAGGGCAGTTCTTC
TRBV7-9	TRBJ2-1	TRBD2	-	CASSSGSGGGEQFF	TGTGCCAGCAGCTCTGGTAGCGGGGGCGGTGAGCAGTTCTTC
TRBV2	TRBJ1-1	-	-	CASTGTRVNTEAFF	TGTGCCAGCACTGGGACACGAGTGAACACTGAAGCTTTCTTT
TRBV27	TRBJ2-7	TRBD2	few	CASSTPSSGSYEQYF	TGTGCCAGCAGTACCCCATCTAGCGGGTCTTACGAGCAGTACTTC
TRBV6-5	TRBJ1-2	-	-	CASSYGGPNYGYTF	TGTGCCAGCAGTTACGGGGGGCCTAACTATGGCTACACCTTC
TRBV7-2	TRBJ1-2	TRBD1	many	CASRLEGGVGYGYTF	TGTGCCAGCAGACTGGAAGGGGGCGTCGGCTATGGCTACACCTTC
TRBV6-5	TRBJ2-1	TRBD2	-	CASRYLGLAGGRSNEQFF	TGTGCCAGCAGATACCTGGGACTAGCGGGGGGCCGGAGCAATGAGCAGTTCTTC
TRBV5-8	TRBJ1-6	TRBD1	-	CASRKPDRGQSYNSPLHF	TGTGCCAGCAGAAAGCCCGACAGGGGGCAATCCTATAATTCACCCCTCCACTTT
TRBV28	TRBJ2-1	-	-	CASTPGGPYNEQFF	TGTGCCAGCACCCCAGGGGGGCCCTACAATGAGCAGTTCTTC
TRBV7-2	TRBJ2-4	-	many	CASRGTGLAKNIQYF	TGTGCCAGCAGAGGAACGGGGTTAGCCAAAAACATTCAGTACTTC
TRBV27	TRBJ2-1	TRBD2	few	CASRTGTSHFF	TGTGCCAGCAGGACCGGGACTAGCCATTTCTTC
TRBV5-1	TRBJ1-2	-	-	CASSLEAADYGYTF	TGCGCCAGCAGCTTGGAGGCGGCTGACTATGGCTACACCTTC
TRBV7-8	TRBJ2-7	-	few	CASSPGTGPGEQYF	TGTGCCAGCAGCCCTGGGACTGGTCCGGGCGAGCAGTACTTC
TRBV28	TRBJ2-5	-	-	CASRSARQETQYF	TGTGCCAGCAGGTCTGCACGGCAAGAGACCCAGTACTTC
TRBV7-9	TRBJ1-5	TRBD1	-	CASTLGTGGNQPQHF	TGTGCCAGCACCCTTGGGACAGGGGGTAATCAGCCCCAGCATTTT
TRBV7-2	TRBJ1-2	-	many	CASSPRGSTF	TGTGCCAGCAGCCCCCGGGGGAGCACCTTC
TRBV9	TRBJ2-1	-	-	CASSVKAGISPHNEQFF	TGTGCCAGCAGCGTCAAGGCGGGGATTAGTCCCCACAATGAGCAGTTCTTC
TRBV7-2	TRBJ1-5	-	-	CASSLDPGQPQHF	TGTGCCAGCAGCCTCGATCCGGGGCAGCCCCAGCATTTT
TRBV19	TRBJ1-1	TRBD1	-	CASSIGGTGTTEAFF	TGTGCCAGTAGTATAGGTGGGACAGGAACCACTGAAGCTTTCTTT
TRBV7-9	TRBJ2-5	TRBD1	-	CASSGQGTLVRETQYF	TGTGCCAGCAGCGGACAGGGTACCCTTGTCAGAGAGACCCAGTACTTC
TRBV28	TRBJ1-4	-	-	CASSLTLKNEKLFF	TGTGCCAGCAGTTTAACGCTTAAGAATGAAAAACTGTTTTTT
TRBV6-8	TRBJ1-1	-	-	CASSWSPGGEDTEAFF	TGTGCCAGCAGTTGGTCTCCCGGAGGGGAAGACACTGAAGCTTTCTTT
TRBV6-8	TRBJ1-4	-	-	CATFGGDEKLFF	TGTGCCACCTTCGGTGGAGATGAAAAACTGTTTTTT
TRBV7-9	TRBJ1-2	TRBD1	many	CASSLDIVIGTGYNYGYTF	TGTGCCAGCAGCTTAGATATAGTGATCGGGACAGGCTACAACTATGGCTACACCTTC
TRBV7-9	TRBJ2-7	-	many	CASSFDTSYEQYF	TGTGCCAGCAGCTTTGACACGTCCTACGAGCAGTACTTC
TRBV25-1	TRBJ1-2	-	-	CASRGGVGYTF	TGTGCCAGCAGGGGGGGGGTTGGCTACACCTTC